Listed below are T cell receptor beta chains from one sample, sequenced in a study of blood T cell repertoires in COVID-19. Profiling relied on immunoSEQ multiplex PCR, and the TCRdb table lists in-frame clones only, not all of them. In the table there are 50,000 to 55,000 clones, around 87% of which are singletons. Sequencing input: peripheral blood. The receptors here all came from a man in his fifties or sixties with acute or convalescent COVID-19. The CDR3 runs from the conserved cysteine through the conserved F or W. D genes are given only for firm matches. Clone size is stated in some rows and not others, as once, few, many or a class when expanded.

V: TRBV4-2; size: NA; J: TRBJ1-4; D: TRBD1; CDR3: CASSQQGAIGEKLFF; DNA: TGTGCCAGCAGCCAGCAGGGGGCGATAGGTGAAAAACTGTTTTTT
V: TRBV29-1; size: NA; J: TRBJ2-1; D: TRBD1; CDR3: CSVEPGQGVGEQFF; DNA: TGCAGCGTTGAACCGGGACAGGGGGTTGGTGAGCAGTTCTTC
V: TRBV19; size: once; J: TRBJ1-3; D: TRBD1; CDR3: CASSPNGQEDTIYF; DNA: TGTGCCAGTAGTCCCAATGGACAGGAGGACACCATATATTTT
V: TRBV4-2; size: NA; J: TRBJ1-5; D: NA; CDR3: CASSQGLNQPQHF; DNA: TGTGCCAGCAGCCAAGGGCTCAATCAGCCCCAGCATTTT
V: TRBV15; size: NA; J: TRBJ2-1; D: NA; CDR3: CATSRTDNNEQFF; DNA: TGTGCCACCAGCAGAACAGATAACAATGAGCAGTTCTTC
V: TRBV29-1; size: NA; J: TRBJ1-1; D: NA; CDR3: CSVQGNTEAFF; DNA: TGCAGCGTTCAGGGGAACACTGAAGCTTTCTTT
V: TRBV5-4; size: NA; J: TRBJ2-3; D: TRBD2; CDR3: CASSSRLAGAIDTQYF; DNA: TGTGCCAGCAGCTCTCGACTAGCGGGAGCCATAGATACGCAGTATTTT
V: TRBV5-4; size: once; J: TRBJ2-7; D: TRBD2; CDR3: CASSRDYGYEQYF; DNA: TGTGCCAGCAGCAGGGACTATGGCTACGAGCAGTACTTC
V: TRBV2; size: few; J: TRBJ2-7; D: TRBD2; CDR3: CASGGLAGGTYEQYF; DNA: TGTGCCAGCGGTGGACTAGCGGGTGGGACCTACGAGCAGTACTTC
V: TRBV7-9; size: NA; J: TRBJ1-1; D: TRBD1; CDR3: CASSLTPWTGVENTEAFF; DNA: TGTGCCAGCAGCTTGACCCCCTGGACAGGCGTCGAGAACACTGAAGCTTTCTTT
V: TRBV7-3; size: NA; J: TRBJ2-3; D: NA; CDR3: CASSLIIGGTPDTQYF; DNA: TGTGCCAGCAGCTTAATAATAGGCGGGACCCCAGATACGCAGTATTTT
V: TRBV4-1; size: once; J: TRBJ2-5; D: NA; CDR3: CASSPSTAWETQYF; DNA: TGCGCCAGCAGCCCCTCCACAGCATGGGAGACCCAGTACTTC
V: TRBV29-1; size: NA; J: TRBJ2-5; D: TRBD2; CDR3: CSVEGLAGTKEGETQYF; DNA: TGCAGCGTTGAAGGGCTAGCGGGGACTAAGGAAGGAGAGACCCAGTACTTC
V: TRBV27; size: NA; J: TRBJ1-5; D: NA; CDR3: CASSSPDSNQPQHF; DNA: TGTGCCAGCAGTTCTCCAGATAGCAATCAGCCCCAGCATTTT
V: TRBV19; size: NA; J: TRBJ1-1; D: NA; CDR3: CASSLEVNTEAFF; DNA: TGTGCCAGTAGTTTGGAGGTCAACACTGAAGCTTTCTTT
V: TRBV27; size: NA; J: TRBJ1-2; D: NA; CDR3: CASSPTPTGNYGYTF; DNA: TGTGCCAGCAGTCCGACTCCAACAGGGAACTATGGCTACACCTTC
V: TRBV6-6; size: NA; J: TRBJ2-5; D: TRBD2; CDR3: CASSRDGREGAETQYF; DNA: TGTGCCAGCAGTCGAGATGGGAGGGAAGGGGCAGAGACCCAGTACTTC
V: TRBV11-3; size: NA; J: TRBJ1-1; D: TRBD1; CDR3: CASSLGQGYTEAFF; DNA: TGTGCCAGCAGCTTGGGACAGGGGTACACTGAAGCTTTCTTT
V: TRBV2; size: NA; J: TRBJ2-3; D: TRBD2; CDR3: CASSEEGGGRTDTQYF; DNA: TGTGCCAGCAGTGAAGAGGGAGGCGGGAGAACAGATACGCAGTATTTT
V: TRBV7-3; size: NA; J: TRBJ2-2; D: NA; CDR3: CASSAGQGELFF; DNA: TGTGCCAGCAGCGCGGGACAGGGGGAGCTGTTTTTT
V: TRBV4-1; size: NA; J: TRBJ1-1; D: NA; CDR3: CASSPWGEKTEAFF; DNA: TGCGCCAGCAGCCCCTGGGGCGAGAAAACTGAAGCTTTCTTT
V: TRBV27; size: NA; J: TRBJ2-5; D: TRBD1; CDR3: CASSLSRQGYQETQYF; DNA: TGTGCCAGCAGTTTATCGAGACAGGGGTATCAAGAGACCCAGTACTTC
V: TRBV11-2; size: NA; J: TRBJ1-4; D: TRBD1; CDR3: CASSFRDRGLLGEKLFF; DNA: TGTGCCAGCAGCTTCCGGGACAGGGGGCTTCTGGGTGAAAAACTGTTTTTT
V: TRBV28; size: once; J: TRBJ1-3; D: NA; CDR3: CASRPRGSGNTIYF; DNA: TGTGCCAGCAGACCTAGGGGCTCTGGAAACACCATATATTTT
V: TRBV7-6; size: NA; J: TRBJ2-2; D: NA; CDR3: CASSLEGDSNTGELFF; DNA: TGTGCCAGCAGCTTGGAGGGAGACTCGAACACCGGGGAGCTGTTTTTT
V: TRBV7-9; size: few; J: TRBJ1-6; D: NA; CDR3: CASSLGTSDNSPLHF; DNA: TGTGCCAGCAGCTTAGGGACATCCGATAATTCACCCCTCCACTTT
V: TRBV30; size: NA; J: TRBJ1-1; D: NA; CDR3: CAWSGTLNTEAFF; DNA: TGTGCCTGGAGTGGCACTCTGAACACTGAAGCTTTCTTT
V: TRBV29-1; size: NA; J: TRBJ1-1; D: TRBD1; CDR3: CSVDRGNTEAFF; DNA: TGCAGCGTCGACAGGGGAAACACTGAAGCTTTCTTT
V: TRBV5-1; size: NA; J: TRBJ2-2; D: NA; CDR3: CASTLRRDGTGELFF; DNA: TGCGCCAGCACCTTGAGACGGGATGGCACCGGGGAGCTGTTTTTT
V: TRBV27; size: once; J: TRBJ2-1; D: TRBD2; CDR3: CASSLGTSRREQFF; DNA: TGTGCCAGCAGTTTAGGGACTAGCCGGCGGGAGCAGTTCTTC
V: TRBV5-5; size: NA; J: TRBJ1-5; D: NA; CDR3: CASSLETWLPQHF; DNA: TGTGCCAGCAGCTTGGAGACATGGTTGCCCCAGCATTTT
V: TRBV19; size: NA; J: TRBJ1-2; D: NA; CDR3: CASSIRVGYGYTF; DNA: TGTGCCAGTAGTATCAGGGTTGGCTATGGCTACACCTTC
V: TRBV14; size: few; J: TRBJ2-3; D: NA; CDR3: CAIILAIDTQYF; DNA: TGTGCCATCATTTTAGCCATAGATACGCAGTATTTT
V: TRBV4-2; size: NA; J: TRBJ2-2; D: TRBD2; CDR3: CASSLGTSGGITGELFF; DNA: TGTGCCAGCAGCCTCGGGACTAGCGGGGGGATCACCGGGGAGCTGTTTTTT
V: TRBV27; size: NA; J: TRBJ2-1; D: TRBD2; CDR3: CASSFPSGRVSYNEQFF; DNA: TGTGCCAGCAGTTTCCCTAGCGGGAGGGTATCCTACAATGAGCAGTTCTTC
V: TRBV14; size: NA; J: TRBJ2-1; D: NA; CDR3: CASSQAFVRNEQFF; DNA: TGTGCCAGCAGCCAAGCCTTTGTTCGCAATGAGCAGTTCTTC
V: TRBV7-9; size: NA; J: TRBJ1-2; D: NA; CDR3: CASSLGAANYGYTF; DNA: TGTGCCAGCAGCTTAGGTGCAGCTAACTATGGCTACACCTTC
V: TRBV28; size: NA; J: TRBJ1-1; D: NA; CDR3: CASSEVDRMNTEAFF; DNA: TGTGCCAGCAGCGAGGTGGACAGAATGAACACTGAAGCTTTCTTT
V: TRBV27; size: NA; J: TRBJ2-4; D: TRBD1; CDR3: CASSPGQGAGVAKNIQYF; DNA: TGTGCCAGCAGTCCGGGACAGGGGGCCGGAGTTGCCAAAAACATTCAGTACTTC
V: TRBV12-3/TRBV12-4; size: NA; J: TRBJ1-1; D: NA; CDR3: CASSYTGDTEAFF; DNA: TGTGCCAGCAGTTACACGGGGGACACTGAAGCTTTCTTT
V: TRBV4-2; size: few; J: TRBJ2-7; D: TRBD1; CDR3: CASSQRDSAYEQYF; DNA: TGTGCCAGCAGCCAGAGGGACAGCGCCTACGAGCAGTACTTC
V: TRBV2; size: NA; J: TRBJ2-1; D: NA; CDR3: CATERSSYNEQFF; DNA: TGTGCCACCGAGCGGAGCTCCTACAATGAGCAGTTCTTC
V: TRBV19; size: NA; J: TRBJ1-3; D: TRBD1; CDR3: CATSQTGTAGNTIYF; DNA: TGTGCCACTAGCCAAACCGGGACAGCAGGAAACACCATATATTTT
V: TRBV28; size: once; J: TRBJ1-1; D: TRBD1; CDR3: CASSSTDRVFF; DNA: TGTGCCAGCAGTTCTACCGACAGGGTTTTCTTT
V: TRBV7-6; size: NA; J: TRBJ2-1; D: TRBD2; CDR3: CASSLARGAGSEQFF; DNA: TGTGCCAGCAGCTTAGCGCGGGGGGCCGGGAGTGAGCAGTTCTTC
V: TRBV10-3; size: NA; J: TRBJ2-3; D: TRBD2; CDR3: CAVRTSGGPNTDTQYF; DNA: TGTGCCGTCCGGACTAGCGGGGGCCCCAACACAGATACGCAGTATTTT
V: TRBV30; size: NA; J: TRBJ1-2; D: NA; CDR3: CAWRSTVYGYTF; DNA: TGTGCCTGGAGATCGACAGTCTATGGCTACACCTTC
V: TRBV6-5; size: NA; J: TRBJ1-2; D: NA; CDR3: CASRSLGAGLGYTF; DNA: TGTGCCAGCAGATCACTCGGGGCAGGACTAGGCTACACCTTC
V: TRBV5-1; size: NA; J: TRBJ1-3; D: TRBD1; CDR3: CASSPGDRFSSGNTIYF; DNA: TGCGCCAGCAGCCCCGGGGACAGGTTTTCCTCTGGAAACACCATATATTTT
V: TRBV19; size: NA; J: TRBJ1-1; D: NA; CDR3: CASSITGITEAFF; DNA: TGTGCCAGTAGTATTACAGGGATCACTGAAGCTTTCTTT
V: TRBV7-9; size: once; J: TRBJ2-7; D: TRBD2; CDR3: CASSFSLRGYEQYF; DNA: TGTGCCAGCAGCTTTAGTTTGCGGGGGTACGAGCAGTACTTC
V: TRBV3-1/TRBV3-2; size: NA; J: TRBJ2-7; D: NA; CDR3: CASSQQGTEQYF; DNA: TGTGCCAGCAGCCAACAGGGTACCGAGCAGTACTTC
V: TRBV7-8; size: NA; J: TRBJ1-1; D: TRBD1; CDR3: CASSPRTGGTEAFF; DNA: TGTGCCAGCAGCCCCAGGACAGGGGGCACTGAAGCTTTCTTT
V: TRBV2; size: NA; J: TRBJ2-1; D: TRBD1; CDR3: CASSDRDRVNEQFF; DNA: TGTGCCAGCAGCGACCGGGACAGGGTCAATGAGCAGTTCTTC
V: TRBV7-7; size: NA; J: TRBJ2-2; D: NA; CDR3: CASSLAEAAGELFF; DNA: TGTGCTAGCAGCTTAGCTGAGGCAGCCGGGGAGCTGTTTTTT
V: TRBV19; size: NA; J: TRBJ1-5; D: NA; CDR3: CASSIGPVFSNQPQHF; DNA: TGTGCCAGTAGTATAGGGCCAGTCTTTAGCAATCAGCCCCAGCATTTT
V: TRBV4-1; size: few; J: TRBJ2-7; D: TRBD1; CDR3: CASSLSRDSYEQYF; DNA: TGCGCCAGCAGCCTATCCCGGGACAGCTACGAGCAGTACTTC
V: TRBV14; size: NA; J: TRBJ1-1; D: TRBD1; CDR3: CASSRRQGYMRTEAFF; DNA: TGTGCCAGCAGCCGACGACAGGGTTATATGAGGACTGAAGCTTTCTTT
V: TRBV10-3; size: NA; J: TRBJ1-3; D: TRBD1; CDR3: CAISGRGQSSGNTIYF; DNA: TGTGCCATCAGTGGCCGGGGACAGAGCTCTGGAAACACCATATATTTT
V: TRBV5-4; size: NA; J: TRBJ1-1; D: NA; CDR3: CASSPGGSRVNTEAFF; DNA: TGTGCCAGCAGCCCCGGGGGTAGTCGGGTGAACACTGAAGCTTTCTTT